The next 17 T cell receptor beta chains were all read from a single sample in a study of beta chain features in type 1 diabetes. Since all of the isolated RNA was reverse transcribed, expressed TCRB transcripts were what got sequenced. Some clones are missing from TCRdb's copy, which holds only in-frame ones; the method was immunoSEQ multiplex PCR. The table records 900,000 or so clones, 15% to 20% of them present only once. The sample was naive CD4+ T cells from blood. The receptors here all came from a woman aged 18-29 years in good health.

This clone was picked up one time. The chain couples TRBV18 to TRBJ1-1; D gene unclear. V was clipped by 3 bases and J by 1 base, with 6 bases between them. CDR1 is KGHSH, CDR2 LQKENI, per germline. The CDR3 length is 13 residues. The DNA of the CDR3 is TGTGCCAGCTCACCCGTGAAGAACACTGAAGCTTTCTTT. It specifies CASSPVKNTEAFF.

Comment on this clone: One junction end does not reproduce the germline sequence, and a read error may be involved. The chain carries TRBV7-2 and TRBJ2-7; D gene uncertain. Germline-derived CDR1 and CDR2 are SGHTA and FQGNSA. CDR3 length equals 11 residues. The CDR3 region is CASSLLGRPHF. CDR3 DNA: TGTGCCAGCAGCTTACTGGGCAGGCCGCACTTC.

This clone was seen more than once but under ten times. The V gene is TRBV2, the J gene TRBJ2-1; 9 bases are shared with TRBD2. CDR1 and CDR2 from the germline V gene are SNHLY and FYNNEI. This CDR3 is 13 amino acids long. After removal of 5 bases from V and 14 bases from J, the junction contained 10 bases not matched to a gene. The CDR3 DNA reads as TGTGCCAGCAGTCCGGGACTAGCTAGTGATGAGTTCTTC. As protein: CASSPGLASDEFF.

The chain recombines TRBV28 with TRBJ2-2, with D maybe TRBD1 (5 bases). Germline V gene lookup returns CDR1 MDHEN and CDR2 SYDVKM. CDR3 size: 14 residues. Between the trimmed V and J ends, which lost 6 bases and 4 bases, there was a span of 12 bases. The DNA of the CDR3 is TGTGCCAGCAGCTCCCTCAGGGCCACCGGGGAGCTGTTTTTT. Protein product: CASSSLRATGELFF.

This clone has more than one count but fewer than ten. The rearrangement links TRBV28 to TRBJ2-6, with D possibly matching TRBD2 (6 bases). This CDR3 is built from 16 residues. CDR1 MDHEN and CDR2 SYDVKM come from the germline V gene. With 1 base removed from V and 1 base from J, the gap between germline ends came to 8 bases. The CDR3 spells CASSLFGGSGANVLTF. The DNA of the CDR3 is TGTGCCAGCAGTTTATTCGGGGGTTCTGGGGCCAACGTCCTGACTTTC.

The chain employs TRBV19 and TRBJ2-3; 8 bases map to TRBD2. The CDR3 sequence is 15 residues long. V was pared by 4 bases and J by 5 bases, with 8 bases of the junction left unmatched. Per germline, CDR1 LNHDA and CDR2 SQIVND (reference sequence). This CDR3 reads CASSTMRLAGDTQYF. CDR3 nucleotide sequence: TGTGCCAGTAGTACCATGAGGCTAGCGGGAGATACGCAGTATTTT. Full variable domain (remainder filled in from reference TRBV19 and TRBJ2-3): DGGITQSPKYLFRKEGQNVTLSCEQNLNHDAMYWYRQDPGQGLRLIYYSQIVNDFQKGDIAEGYSVSREKKESFPLTVTSAQKNPTAFYLCASSTMRLAGDTQYFGPGTRLTVL.

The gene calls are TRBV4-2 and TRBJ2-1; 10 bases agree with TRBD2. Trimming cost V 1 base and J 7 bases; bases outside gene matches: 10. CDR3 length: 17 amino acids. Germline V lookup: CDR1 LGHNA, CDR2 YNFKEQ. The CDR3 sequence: CASSQGRIAGGQNEQFF. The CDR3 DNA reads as TGTGCCAGCAGCCAAGGAAGGATAGCGGGAGGTCAGAATGAGCAGTTCTTC.

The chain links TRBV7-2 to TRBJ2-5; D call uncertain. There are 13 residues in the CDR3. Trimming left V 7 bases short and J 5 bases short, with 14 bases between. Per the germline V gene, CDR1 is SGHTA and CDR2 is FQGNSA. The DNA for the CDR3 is TGTGCCAGCACCCCGAGACCGTCGGAGACCCAGTACTTC. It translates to CASTPRPSETQYF.

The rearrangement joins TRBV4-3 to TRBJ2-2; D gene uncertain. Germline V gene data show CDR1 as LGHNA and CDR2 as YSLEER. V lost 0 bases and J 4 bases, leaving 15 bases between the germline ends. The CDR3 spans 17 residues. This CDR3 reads CASSQDHWKVRTGELFF. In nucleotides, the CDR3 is TGCGCCAGCAGCCAAGATCATTGGAAGGTGCGCACCGGGGAGCTGTTTTTT.

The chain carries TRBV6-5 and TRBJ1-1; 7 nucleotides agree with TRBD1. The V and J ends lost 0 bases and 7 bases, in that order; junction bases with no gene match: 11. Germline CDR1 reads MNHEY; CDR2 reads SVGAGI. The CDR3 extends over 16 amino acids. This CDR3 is CASSYSLGQASFEAFF. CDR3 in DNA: TGTGCCAGCAGTTACTCCCTAGGACAGGCAAGTTTTGAAGCTTTCTTT.

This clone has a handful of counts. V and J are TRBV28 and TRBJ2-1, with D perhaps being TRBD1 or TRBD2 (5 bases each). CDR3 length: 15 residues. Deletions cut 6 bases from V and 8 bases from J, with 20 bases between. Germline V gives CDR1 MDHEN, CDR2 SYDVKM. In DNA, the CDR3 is TGTGCCAGCAGGATAGCCGGGACCCGTAAGGATGAGCAGTTCTTC. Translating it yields CASRIAGTRKDEQFF.

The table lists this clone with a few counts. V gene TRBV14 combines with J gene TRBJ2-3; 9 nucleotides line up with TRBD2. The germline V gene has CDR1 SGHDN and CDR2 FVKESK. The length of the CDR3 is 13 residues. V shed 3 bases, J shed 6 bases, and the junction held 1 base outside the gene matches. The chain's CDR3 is CASSHTSGDTQYF. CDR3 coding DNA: TGTGCCAGCAGCCACACTAGCGGGGATACGCAGTATTTT.

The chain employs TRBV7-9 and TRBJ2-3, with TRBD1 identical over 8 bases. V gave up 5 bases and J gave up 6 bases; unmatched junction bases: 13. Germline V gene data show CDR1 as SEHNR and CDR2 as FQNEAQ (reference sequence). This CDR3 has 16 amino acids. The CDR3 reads CASSPGGRGRADTQYF. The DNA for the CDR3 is TGTGCCAGCAGCCCAGGGGGCAGGGGGCGTGCTGATACGCAGTATTTT.

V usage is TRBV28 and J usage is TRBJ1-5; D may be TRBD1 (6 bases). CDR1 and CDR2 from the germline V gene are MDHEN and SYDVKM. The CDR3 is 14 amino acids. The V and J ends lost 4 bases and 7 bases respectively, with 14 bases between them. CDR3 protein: CASSSAGGRQPQHF. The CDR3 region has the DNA TGTGCCAGCAGTTCGGCTGGGGGCCGGCAGCCCCAGCATTTT.

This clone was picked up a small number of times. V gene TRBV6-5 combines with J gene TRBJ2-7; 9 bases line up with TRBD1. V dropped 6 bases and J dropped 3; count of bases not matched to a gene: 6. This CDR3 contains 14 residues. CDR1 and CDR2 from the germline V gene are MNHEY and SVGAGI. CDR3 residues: CASRPGTGFYEQYF. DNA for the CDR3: TGTGCCAGCAGACCCGGGACAGGGTTCTACGAGCAGTACTTC.

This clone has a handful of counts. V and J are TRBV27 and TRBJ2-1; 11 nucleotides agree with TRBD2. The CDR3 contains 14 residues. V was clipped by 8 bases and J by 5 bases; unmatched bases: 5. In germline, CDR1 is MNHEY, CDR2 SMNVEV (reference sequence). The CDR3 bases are TGTGCCAGCGGTCCGACTAGCGGGAACAATGAGCAGTTCTTC. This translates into CASGPTSGNNEQFF.

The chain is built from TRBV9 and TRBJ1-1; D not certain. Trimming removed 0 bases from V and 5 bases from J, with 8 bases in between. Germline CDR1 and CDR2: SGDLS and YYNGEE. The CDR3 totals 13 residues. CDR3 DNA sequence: TGTGCCAGCAGCGTAGATAGGAAGACTGAAGCTTTCTTT. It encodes CASSVDRKTEAFF.